This record concerns one TCR delta chain sequence. The antigen is unknown. Within the sample, other DNA sequences also encode this same CDR3. The germline V gene encodes CDR1 TSWWSYY and CDR2 QGS. V lost 1 base and J lost 8; bases outside the gene matches: 24. The CDR3 covers 21 residues. The sample originates from a study of Vδ1+ human thymocytes. Study findings and constraints: Thymic TRG and TRD repertoires appeared highly polyclonal, with Gaussian CDR3 length distributions.

The template was reverse-transcribed extracted RNA. Multiplex PCR used pooled V-gene forward primers and a constant-region reverse primer to amplify CDR3s. TCRdb called clones anew from the multiplex PCR reads with CATT. The sample consists of under 25,000 delta-chain clones, 25% to 30% of them appearing once. The clonotype originates from a boy in the first two years of life who had congenital heart surgery. The source material was Vdelta1+ gamma-delta thymocytes from the thymus. Subset denoted: FACS-sorted CD3+ TCRalphabeta- TCRVdelta1+ TCRVdelta2- thymocytes. The J gene is TRDJ1, the V gene TRDV1; 11 bases fit TRDD3. CDR3 DNA sequence: TGTGCTCTTGGGGAACCGCTTTTCCTACTGGGGGATATAGCCGCACTAAGGAAACTCATCTTT. It encodes CALGEPLFLLGDIAALRKLIF.